Only a few counts were recorded for the clone carrying this TCR beta chain. Its antigen remains unidentified. V was clipped by 2 bases and J by 5 bases, with 12 bases between them. The CDR3 totals 14 residues. The germline gives CDR1 SGHTA, CDR2 FQGNSA. This sample is part of a study of T cells after yellow fever vaccination. TCRdb redid the calling of the 5' RACE reads with MiXCR, one entry per CDR3 protein. The repertoire holds 200,000 to 300,000 distinct CDR3 sequences, with 6% to 8% as singletons. Study-level findings and limits: Primary-vaccination clones mostly resurfaced post-booster (around 96% CD4, approximately 87% CD8).

This clonotype was sampled from a man younger than 45 who received the YFV17D yellow fever vaccine. This chain links TRBV7-2 with TRBJ1-2; possible D gene TRBD1, 5 bases. Here the sequenced sample was CD4+ T cells sorted from PBMCs, taken on the day of the yellow fever booster vaccination. The CDR3: CASSLTQQAYGYTF. In DNA, the CDR3 is TGTGCCAGCAGCTTAACTCAACAGGCGTATGGCTACACCTTC.